This T cell receptor beta chain appears in the sequencing data of a study of T-cell memory formation after mild COVID-19. TCRdb called the 5' RACE reads again in MiXCR, with one record for every CDR3 protein. In the table there are under 250,000 distinct CDR3 sequences, 15% of which are singletons. Trimming stripped 2 bases from V and 0 bases from J, with 9 bases between. Germline V gives CDR1 SGHRS, CDR2 YFSETQ. This CDR3 has 15 amino acids. In its sample, this clonotype was seen a few times. The chain joins TRBV5-1 to TRBJ2-1, with D tentatively TRBD2 (6 bases). The sequence derives from an adult woman who had mild COVID-19 (a few samples of this study predate the infection). Cell type and time point are not known. Sequencing input: PBMCs or a T cell subset sorted from them (not recorded which). The CDR3 loop reads CASSFFGSSYNEQFF. CDR3 coding DNA: TGCGCCAGCAGCTTTTTCGGGAGCTCCTACAATGAGCAGTTCTTC.